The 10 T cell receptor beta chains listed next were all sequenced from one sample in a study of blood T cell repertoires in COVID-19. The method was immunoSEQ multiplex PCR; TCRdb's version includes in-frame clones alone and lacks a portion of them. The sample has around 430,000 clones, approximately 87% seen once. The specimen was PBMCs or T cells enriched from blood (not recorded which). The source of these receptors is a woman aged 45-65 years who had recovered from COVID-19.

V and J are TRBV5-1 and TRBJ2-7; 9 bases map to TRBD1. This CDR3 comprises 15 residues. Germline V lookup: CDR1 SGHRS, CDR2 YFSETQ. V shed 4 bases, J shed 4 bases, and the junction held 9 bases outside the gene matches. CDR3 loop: CASSTDGTGIYEQYF. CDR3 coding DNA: TGCGCCAGCAGCACGGACGGGACAGGGATATACGAGCAGTACTTC.

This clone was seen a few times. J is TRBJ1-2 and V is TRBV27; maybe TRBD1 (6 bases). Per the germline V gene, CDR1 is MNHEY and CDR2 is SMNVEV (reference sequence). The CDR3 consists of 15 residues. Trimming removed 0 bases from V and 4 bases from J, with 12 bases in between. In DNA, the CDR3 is TGTGCCAGCAGTTTATCTACAGGGCCTATCTATGGCTACACCTTC. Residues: CASSLSTGPIYGYTF.

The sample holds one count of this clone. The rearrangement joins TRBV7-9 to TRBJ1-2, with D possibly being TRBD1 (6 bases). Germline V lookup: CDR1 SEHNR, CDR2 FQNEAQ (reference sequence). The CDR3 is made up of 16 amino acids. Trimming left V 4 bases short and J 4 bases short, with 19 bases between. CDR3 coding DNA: TGTGCCAGCAGCTCCCTATATACGGGACAAACCTATGGCTACACCTTC. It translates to CASSSLYTGQTYGYTF.

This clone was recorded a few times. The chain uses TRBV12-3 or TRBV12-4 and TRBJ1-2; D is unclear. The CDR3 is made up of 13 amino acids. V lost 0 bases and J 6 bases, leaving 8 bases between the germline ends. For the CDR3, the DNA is TGTGCCAGCAGTTTAGCCACAGTTCATGGCTACACCTTC. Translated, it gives CASSLATVHGYTF.

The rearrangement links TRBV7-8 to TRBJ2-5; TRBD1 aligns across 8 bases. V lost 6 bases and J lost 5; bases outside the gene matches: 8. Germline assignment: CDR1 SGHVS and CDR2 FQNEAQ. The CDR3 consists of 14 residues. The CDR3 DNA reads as TGTGCCAGCAGACGACAGGGGTCGGGCGAGACCCAGTACTTC. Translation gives CASRRQGSGETQYF.

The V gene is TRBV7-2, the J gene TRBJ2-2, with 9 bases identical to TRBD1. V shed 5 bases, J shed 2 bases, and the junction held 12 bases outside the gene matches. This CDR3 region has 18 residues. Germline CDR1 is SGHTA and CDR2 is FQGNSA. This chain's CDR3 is CASSQRGGTGTNTGELFF. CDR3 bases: TGTGCCAGCAGCCAAAGAGGGGGGACAGGGACCAACACCGGGGAGCTGTTTTTT. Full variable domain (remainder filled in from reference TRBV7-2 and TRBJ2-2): GAGVSQSPSNKVTEKGKDVELRCDPISGHTALYWYRQSLGQGLEFLIYFQGNSAPDKSGLPSDRFSAERTGGSVSTLTIQRTQQEDSAVYLCASSQRGGTGTNTGELFFGEGSRLTVL.

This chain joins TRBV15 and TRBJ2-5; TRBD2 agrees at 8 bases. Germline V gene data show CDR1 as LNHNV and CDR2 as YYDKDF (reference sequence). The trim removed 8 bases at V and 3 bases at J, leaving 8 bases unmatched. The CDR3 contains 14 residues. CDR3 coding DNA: TGTGCCACCCGGGGGGGCGGGACCAAAGAGACCCAGTACTTC. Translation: CATRGGGTKETQYF.

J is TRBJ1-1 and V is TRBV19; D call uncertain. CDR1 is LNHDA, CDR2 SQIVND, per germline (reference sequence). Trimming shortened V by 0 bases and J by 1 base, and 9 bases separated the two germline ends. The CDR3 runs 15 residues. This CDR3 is CASSIDTPRNTEAFF. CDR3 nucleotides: TGTGCCAGTAGTATAGATACCCCGAGGAACACTGAAGCTTTCTTT.

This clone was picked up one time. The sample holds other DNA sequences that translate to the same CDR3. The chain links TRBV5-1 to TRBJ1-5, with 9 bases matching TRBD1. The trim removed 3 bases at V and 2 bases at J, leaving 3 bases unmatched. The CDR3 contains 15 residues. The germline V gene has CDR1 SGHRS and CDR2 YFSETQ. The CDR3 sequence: CASSWGQGGNQPQHF. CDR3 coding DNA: TGCGCCAGCAGCTGGGGACAGGGTGGCAATCAGCCCCAGCATTTT.

The CDR3 reads CATSAATGAETQYF. The CDR3, as DNA: TGTGCCACCAGTGCAGCGACAGGGGCCGAGACCCAGTACTTC. The rearrangement joins TRBV24-1 to TRBJ2-5; 8 nucleotides align to TRBD1. The germline V gene has CDR1 KGHDR and CDR2 SFDVKD. The CDR3 is made up of 14 amino acids. V was pared by 5 bases and J by 5 bases, with 6 bases of the junction left unmatched.